This T cell receptor beta chain was profiled in a study of Ad26.COV2.S vaccination and SARS-CoV-2 variants. General study points: Total T cell responses may have been underestimated by the TCR breadth and depth analyses. Non-spike TCR breadth showed similarity between vaccine and placebo recipients.

TCRdb keeps only in-frame clones here, not all; method: immunoSEQ multiplex PCR. The sample lists 350,000 to 450,000 clones; around 90% were seen once. Details on this clone: As yet, its antigen is unknown.

The trim removed 6 bases at V and 2 bases at J, leaving 3 bases unmatched. The CDR3 runs 13 residues. Per germline, CDR1 SNHLY and CDR2 FYNNEI. This receptor was identified in a human donor who had recovered from COVID-19. Sequences were derived from peripheral blood, sampled after recovery from COVID-19. The chain joins TRBV2 to TRBJ2-7; 8 nucleotides align to TRBD2. The CDR3 nucleotides read TGTGCCAGCAGGGGCGGGGGGACCTACGAGCAGTACTTC. It specifies CASRGGGTYEQYF.